These 13 T cell receptor beta chains were sequenced from one sample in a study of cytomegalovirus exposure and HLA in healthy donors. Researchers ran the PCR with 60 Vbeta and 13 Jbeta primers. Only in-frame clones appear in the TCRdb table, and some are missing; sequencing was by immunoSEQ multiplex PCR. The sample yields some 160,000 clones, approximately 80% seen once. Sequencing used PBMCs. Receptors were obtained from a male donor in good health and CMV-seronegative.

In this sample, this clone turned up a few times. V gene TRBV9 combines with J gene TRBJ1-1, with no clear D. This CDR3 spans 14 amino acids. Looked up from germline, CDR1 is SGDLS and CDR2 is YYNGEE. The V gene lost 0 bases and the J gene lost 1 base, with 7 bases spanning the gap. In DNA, the CDR3 is TGTGCCAGCAGCGTAGCTACCGGGAACACTGAAGCTTTCTTT. The encoded protein is CASSVATGNTEAFF.

The chain uses TRBV19 and TRBJ2-2, with 12 bases identical to TRBD2. The CDR3 covers 16 residues. Trimming at V came to 5 bases and at J to 4 bases, leaving 5 bases not matched to a gene. The germline gives CDR1 LNHDA, CDR2 SQIVND (reference sequence). The CDR3 loop reads CASSVGTSGFTGELFF. The CDR3 bases are TGTGCCAGTAGTGTCGGGACTAGCGGGTTCACCGGGGAGCTGTTTTTT.

This rearrangement joins TRBV19 to TRBJ2-2; the D gene is possibly TRBD1 (6 bases). The V gene lost 5 bases and the J gene lost 0 bases, with 13 bases spanning the gap. The CDR3 is 16 amino acids. Per the germline V gene, CDR1 is LNHDA and CDR2 is SQIVND (reference sequence). CDR3: CASSWGRSPNTGELFF. In DNA, the CDR3 is TGTGCCAGTAGTTGGGGGCGCAGTCCGAACACCGGGGAGCTGTTTTTT.

Notes on this clone: A read error may produce the germline difference seen at one junction end. The chain is built from TRBV7-7 and TRBJ2-7; tentative D call: TRBD2 (5 bases). This CDR3 spans 14 amino acids. Germline V gene lookup returns CDR1 SSHAT and CDR2 FNYEAQ (reference sequence). CDR3 DNA sequence: TGTGCTAGCAGCTTAGCCGAGGGTGCCTACGAGCAGTACTTC. It translates to CASSLAEGAYEQYF.

This chain links TRBV9 with TRBJ2-1; 8 nucleotides match TRBD1. V shed 4 bases, J shed 6 bases, and the junction held 9 bases outside the gene matches. The CDR3 length is 15 residues. CDR1 is SGDLS, CDR2 YYNGEE, per germline. The CDR3 reads CASSTRTGTPNEQFF. CDR3 in DNA: TGTGCCAGCAGCACGCGGACAGGGACCCCCAATGAGCAGTTCTTC.

Only a few counts were recorded for this clone. This chain joins TRBV6-5 and TRBJ2-1, with D possibly being TRBD2 (6 bases). The CDR3 sequence is 15 residues long. Germline values: CDR1 MNHEY, CDR2 SVGAGI. V was clipped by 6 bases and J by 9 bases, with 21 bases between them. The CDR3 is CASSLGGPNWSEQFF. As DNA, the CDR3 is TGTGCCAGCAGCCTTGGAGGGCCCAACTGGAGTGAGCAGTTCTTC.

The chain employs TRBV9 and TRBJ2-3; a possible D gene is TRBD2 (6 bases). Trimming left V 1 base short and J 3 bases short, with 15 bases between. Germline CDR1 and CDR2: SGDLS and YYNGEE. The CDR3 consists of 16 residues. The CDR3 region is CASSVMEGLRTDTQYF. For the CDR3, the DNA is TGTGCCAGCAGCGTAATGGAGGGCCTTCGAACAGATACGCAGTATTTT.

The chain recombines TRBV5-1 with TRBJ2-7, with TRBD2 matching over 7 bases. V was clipped by 4 bases and J by 3 bases; unmatched bases: 4. This CDR3 spans 13 amino acids. Germline-derived CDR1 and CDR2 are SGHRS and YFSETQ. The CDR3 region is CASSPGGGYEQYF. Written as DNA, the CDR3 is TGCGCCAGCAGCCCGGGAGGTGGCTACGAGCAGTACTTC.

The chain has TRBV7-2 and TRBJ1-6; 9 bases line up with TRBD1. The CDR3 is made up of 18 amino acids. Germline V CDR1 and CDR2: SGHTA, FQGNSA. With 6 bases clipped from V and 0 bases from J, the junction kept 9 bases outside the gene matches. The CDR3 loop reads CASRPSTGGISYNSPLHF. In nucleotides, the CDR3 is TGTGCCAGCAGGCCGTCTACAGGGGGCATCTCCTATAATTCACCCCTCCACTTT. The full variable domain, completed using reference TRBV7-2 and TRBJ1-6, is GAGVSQSPSNKVTEKGKDVELRCDPISGHTALYWYRQSLGQGLEFLIYFQGNSAPDKSGLPSDRFSAERTGGSVSTLTIQRTQQEDSAVYLCASRPSTGGISYNSPLHFGNGTRLTVT.

The rearrangement joins TRBV28 to TRBJ2-2, with 8 bases fitting TRBD1. The trim removed 5 bases at V and 1 base at J, leaving 9 bases unmatched. CDR1 and CDR2 from the germline V gene are MDHEN and SYDVKM. CDR3 length: 17 amino acids. The chain's CDR3 is CASSPRTGMMNTGELFF. DNA for the CDR3: TGTGCCAGCAGTCCAAGGACAGGGATGATGAACACCGGGGAGCTGTTTTTT.

This rearrangement joins TRBV29-1 to TRBJ1-6; the D gene is possibly TRBD1 (5 bases). V was trimmed by 6 bases and J by 7 bases, leaving 16 bases between them. The CDR3 extends over 14 amino acids. The germline CDR1 and CDR2 sequences are SQVTM and ANQGSEA. CDR3 sequence reads: CSVKGQDGNSPLHF. CDR3 DNA: TGCAGCGTAAAGGGGCAGGACGGGAATTCACCCCTCCACTTT.

V is TRBV7-2 and J is TRBJ1-1; D remains unclear. The CDR3 consists of 14 residues. From germline, CDR1 is SGHTA and CDR2 FQGNSA. V shed 3 bases and J shed 0 bases, with 8 bases lying between them. The DNA for the CDR3 is TGTGCCAGCAGCTTGGCCGAACTGAACACTGAAGCTTTCTTT. Its protein product is CASSLAELNTEAFF.

The chain employs TRBV5-6 and TRBJ1-1; D not certain. Trimming left V 1 base short and J 1 base short, with 8 bases between. Per the germline V gene, CDR1 is SGHDT and CDR2 is YYEEEE. The CDR3 spans 14 residues. The CDR3 reads CASSLSGSNTEAFF. The CDR3 DNA reads TGTGCCAGCAGCTTGTCGGGTTCGAACACTGAAGCTTTCTTT.